This T cell receptor (beta chain) was sequenced in a study of blood T cell repertoires in COVID-19. V was pared by 6 bases and J by 2 bases, with 10 bases between. The CDR3 extends over 13 amino acids. CDR1 SGHAT and CDR2 FQNNGV come from the germline V gene. This clone was seen just once. This table comes from immunoSEQ multiplex PCR, and its TCRdb copy is limited to in-frame clones, with some not included. This sample has 260,000 or so clones, with 82% found just once. Sample: peripheral blood. This chain joins TRBV11-2 and TRBJ1-1; D gene ambiguous. This receptor was identified in a woman in her seventies with acute or convalescent COVID-19. CDR3 loop: CASRRVINTEAFF. Written as DNA, the CDR3 is TGTGCCAGCAGGAGAGTGATTAACACTGAAGCTTTCTTT.